The next 8 T cell receptor beta chains were all read from a single sample in a study of T-cell memory formation after mild COVID-19 (dated by TCRdb to the early 2020s). Libraries were built with 5' RACE. Sequencing instrument: Illumina NovaSeq 6000. TCRdb reprocessed the public reads (quality trimming at Q25 with fastp, clone calling with MiXCR) and kept in-frame beta chains. Rows are combined by CDR3 protein, so each entry shows the most common genes and DNA. This sample comprises about 260,000 distinct CDR3 sequences, approximately 15% of them detected only once. The top ten clones comprise under 25% of the sample. Sequencing was carried out using PBMCs or a T cell subset sorted from them (not recorded which). Every receptor here comes from a man aged 18 to 29 who had mild COVID-19 (a few samples of this study predate the infection). The sample titles of this study are shuffled in the database, so cell type and time point are left out; the donor was told from shared clones.

The V gene is TRBV7-3, the J gene TRBJ2-1; D may match TRBD1 or TRBD2 (5 bases each). Per germline, CDR1 SGHTA and CDR2 FQGTGA. The CDR3 is 15 residues long. Between the trimmed V and J ends, which lost 5 bases and 4 bases, there was a span of 15 bases. CDR3 coding DNA: TGTGCCAGCAGCCCCTACGGGACCGCTTACAATGAGCAGTTCTTC. Translated, it gives CASSPYGTAYNEQFF. Filled out from reference TRBV7-3 and TRBJ2-1, the complete variable domain reads GAGVSQTPSNKVTEKGKYVELRCDPISGHTALYWYRQSLGQGPEFLIYFQGTGAADDSGLPNDRFFAVRPEGSVSTLKIQRTERGDSAVYLCASSPYGTAYNEQFFGPGTRLTVL.

There are many counts of this clonotype. This chain connects TRBV7-9 to TRBJ2-2; either TRBD1 or TRBD2 may fit D (6 bases each). V gave up 4 bases and J gave up 7 bases, with 10 bases separating them. Germline loops: CDR1 SEHNR, CDR2 FQNEAQ (reference sequence). CDR3 length: 13 amino acids. DNA for the CDR3: TGTGCCAGCAGCTCCAGGGGAGGCGGGGAGCTGTTTTTT. Its protein product is CASSSRGGGELFF.

This clonotype was recorded a few times. The DNA of the CDR3 is TGTGCCTCCGTCCGGAACACTGAAGCTTTCTTT. Protein sequence: CASVRNTEAFF. V usage is TRBV5-6 and J usage is TRBJ1-1; D is undetermined. CDR1 is SGHDT and CDR2 is YYEEEE in the germline V gene. Trimming pared 10 bases from V and 1 base from J, leaving 8 bases between. This CDR3 region has 11 residues. The entire variable domain, with the rest obtained from reference TRBV5-6 and TRBJ1-1, is as follows: DAGVTQSPTHLIKTRGQQVTLRCSPKSGHDTVSWYQQALGQGPQFIFQYYEEEERQRGNFPDRFSGHQFPNYSSELNVNALLLGDSALYLCASVRNTEAFFGQGTRLTVV.

This clonotype was found a few times. V and J are TRBV5-1 and TRBJ2-7; 11 bases align to TRBD2. The junction had 8 bases not matched to a gene; V was cut back by 4 bases and J by 5 bases. Germline CDR1 SGHRS, CDR2 YFSETQ. CDR3 length: 15 amino acids. This CDR3 is CASSRVAGGQDEQYF. CDR3 DNA sequence: TGCGCCAGCAGCAGAGTAGCGGGGGGGCAGGACGAGCAGTACTTC.

The chain is built from TRBV7-9 and TRBJ1-1, with TRBD1 matching 9 bases. The germline CDR1 and CDR2 sequences are SEHNR and FQNEAQ (reference sequence). The CDR3 totals 14 residues. J lost 5 bases, V lost 5 bases, and 6 bases had no gene match. The CDR3 protein is CASSADRGGTEAFF. In DNA, the CDR3 is TGTGCCAGCAGCGCGGACAGGGGAGGGACTGAAGCTTTCTTT.

J is TRBJ2-2 and V is TRBV5-1; tentative D call: TRBD1 (6 bases). Per the germline V gene, CDR1 is SGHRS and CDR2 is YFSETQ. Trimming stripped 4 bases from V and 0 bases from J, with 10 bases between. The length of the CDR3 is 15 residues. The chain's CDR3 is CASSPGAPNTGELFF. CDR3 sequence (DNA): TGCGCCAGCAGCCCAGGGGCGCCGAACACCGGGGAGCTGTTTTTT.

This clonotype turned up a few times. The chain joins TRBV3-1 to TRBJ1-1; tentatively, D is TRBD1 (6 bases). CDR1 LGHDT and CDR2 YNNKEL come from the germline V gene (reference sequence). The V and J ends lost 1 base and 10 bases respectively, with 13 bases between them. The CDR3 sequence is 13 residues long. DNA of the CDR3: TGTGCCAGCAGCCAAGTCCTACAGGGTCCAGCTTTCTTT. Translation gives CASSQVLQGPAFF.

This clonotype was picked up many times. CDR3 protein: CASSLGLSTDTQYF. Here the CDR3 DNA reads TGTGCCAGCAGCTTGGGCTTAAGCACAGATACGCAGTATTTT. The rearrangement uses TRBV7-3 and TRBJ2-3; D is unresolved. Germline CDR1 reads SGHTA; CDR2 reads FQGTGA. V was cut by 3 bases and J by 0 bases, with 7 bases left in between. The CDR3 has 14 residues.